This TCR beta chain was sequenced in a study of T cell repertoires in cytomegalovirus infection. Study background: Based on public TCR beta signatures, there were indications of CMV infection and of a matching HLA type. Study-wide results and limits: HLA-C-restricted CMV clonotypes gave the most frequent clonotype in two of eight donors. Frequencies of public TCR beta families were cumulated, and this identified carriers of CMV plus the relevant HLA.

TCRdb analysed the reads with MiXCR anew, one entry per CDR3 protein. The sample yields about 310,000 distinct CDR3 sequences, 25% seen once. Regarding this clonotype: Antigen unknown.

Germline loops: CDR1 MDHEN, CDR2 SYDVKM. Trimming took off 7 bases at V and 6 bases at J, with 18 bases between the two ends. This CDR3 spans 14 amino acids. The receptor was derived from a human donor in good health (CMV status not recorded). Some clones in this sample may be carry-over from other donors' samples. Specimen: cultured PBMCs, collected from culture after CMV antigen stimulation. The chain carries TRBV28 and TRBJ1-2, with D perhaps TRBD1 (6 bases). CDR3 DNA: TGTGCCAGCACCAGTTGGGACAAAAGTCATGGCTACACCTTC. It encodes CASTSWDKSHGYTF.